This is a list of T cell receptor beta chains from one sample in a study of response to subunit inactivated influenza vaccine. One entry per CDR3 protein, called by TCRdb with MiXCR from the RT-PCR reads. The sample holds approximately 520,000 distinct CDR3 sequences, 25% seen once. The sample was CD4+ T cells sorted from PBMCs, taken roughly 5 days after vaccination. These receptors came from a man aged 50-60 years who received an inactivated influenza vaccine. Both conserved end residues are part of each CDR3. A D gene is named only where the DNA matches it firmly. Size values are once, few and many counts, or a class for expanded clones, and some rows have none.

j_call v_call clone_size d_call cdr3_aa cdr3_nt
TRBJ1-2 TRBV29-1 few . CSVEDRGERNGYTF TGCAGCGTTGAAGATCGTGGGGAAAGGAATGGCTACACCTTC
TRBJ2-3 TRBV7-2 . . CASSPEVGGGNF .
TRBJ2-5 TRBV7-8 . . CASIPSGGPQETQYF TGTGCCAGCATCCCTTCCGGGGGCCCACAAGAGACCCAGTACTTC
TRBJ2-1 TRBV20-1 . TRBD2 CSARIGATGLAGEAHEQFF TGCAGTGCTAGAATTGGAGCTACTGGACTAGCGGGAGAGGCACATGAGCAGTTCTTC
TRBJ2-7 TRBV5-1 . TRBD1 CASSYTGTGNEQYF TGCGCCAGCAGCTATACCGGGACAGGGAACGAGCAGTACTTC
TRBJ2-1 TRBV4-3 . TRBD2 CASSPLAGSGNEQFF TGCGCCAGCAGCCCACTAGCGGGGAGCGGCAATGAGCAGTTCTTC
TRBJ2-7 TRBV4-2 . . CASSQSLVSTAEQYF TGTGCCAGCAGCCAATCACTAGTATCCACGGCCGAGCAGTACTTC
TRBJ2-3 TRBV24-1 . . CATSAGTSGTDTQYF TGTGCCACCAGTGCCGGGACTTCCGGCACAGATACGCAGTATTTT
TRBJ2-7 TRBV7-2 . . CASSLGWDEQYF TGTGCCAGCAGCTTAGGGTGGGACGAGCAGTACTTC
TRBJ2-3 TRBV4-2 . . CASSQAADTQYF TGTGCCAGCAGCCAAGCAGCAGATACGCAGTATTTT
TRBJ2-1 TRBV4-3 . . CASSQDFSQGYEQFF TGCGCCAGCAGCCAAGATTTTTCCCAGGGCTATGAGCAGTTCTTC
TRBJ1-1 TRBV28 . . CASSSYRDQNTEAFF TGTGCCAGCAGTTCGTACAGGGATCAGAACACTGAAGCTTTCTTT
TRBJ2-1 TRBV20-1 . . CSAESPAGSSYNEQFF TGCAGTGCTGAGTCTCCAGCTGGGAGCTCCTACAATGAGCAGTTCTTC
TRBJ2-5 TRBV20-1 few . CSARFGGPQETQYF TGCAGTGCTAGATTCGGGGGACCCCAAGAGACCCAGTACTTC
TRBJ1-1 TRBV9 . . CASSPNVWSEAFF TGTGCCAGCAGCCCTAATGTATGGTCTGAAGCTTTCTTT
TRBJ2-5 TRBV10-3 few . CAISEPTLGGFRTETQYF TGTGCCATCAGTGAGCCCACCCTGGGGGGCTTTAGGACAGAGACCCAGTACTTC
TRBJ2-3 TRBV6-5 many . CASGIDTQYF TGTGCCAGCGGAATAGATACGCAGTATTTT
TRBJ1-2 TRBV6-1 . TRBD1 CASRRRTGGSVGYTF TGTGCCAGCAGGAGACGGACAGGGGGCTCTGTGGGCTACACCTTC
TRBJ2-1 TRBV28 few . CASSYRAPGLDEQFF TGTGCCAGCAGTTATCGGGCCCCCGGCCTCGATGAGCAGTTCTTC
TRBJ1-5 TRBV28 . TRBD1 CASSLSGTGVYQPQHF TGTGCCAGCAGTTTAAGTGGGACAGGGGTTTATCAGCCCCAGCATTTT
TRBJ2-7 TRBV5-1 . . CASSLDAGRNEQYF TGCGCCAGCAGCTTGGATGCGGGAAGGAACGAGCAGTACTTC
TRBJ1-2 TRBV28 . TRBD1 CASSMGQGIGYTF TGTGCCAGCAGCATGGGACAGGGTATAGGCTACACCTTC
TRBJ1-1 TRBV18 many TRBD1 CASSPPGQGNTEAFF TGTGCCAGCTCACCACCGGGACAGGGGAACACTGAAGCTTTCTTT
TRBJ1-2 TRBV5-6 . . CASSLGVETGYTF TGTGCCAGCAGCTTGGGGGTGGAAACGGGCTACACCTTC
TRBJ2-4 TRBV15 . . CATSRGGYDNIQYF TGTGCCACCAGCAGAGGGGGGTATGATAACATTCAGTACTTC
TRBJ1-2 TRBV28 few TRBD1 CASRFADRGGEGYTF TGTGCCAGCCGCTTCGCGGACAGGGGCGGGGAAGGCTACACCTTC
TRBJ2-7 TRBV5-1 . TRBD1 CASSSGTGTWEQYF TGCGCCAGCAGCTCCGGGACAGGGACGTGGGAGCAGTACTTC
TRBJ2-4 TRBV9 few TRBD2 CASSARAGLDLAKNIQYF TGTGCCAGCAGCGCACGAGCGGGACTCGATTTAGCCAAAAACATTCAGTACTTC
TRBJ2-3 TRBV5-1 . . CASSSAGTGSTDTQYF TGCGCCAGCAGCTCCGCGGGGACGGGATCCACAGATACGCAGTATTTT
TRBJ2-1 TRBV10-3 few . CAIRGGGMAEGSNYNEQFF TGTGCCATCCGCGGGGGCGGGATGGCGGAGGGATCCAACTACAATGAGCAGTTCTTC
TRBJ2-7 TRBV5-6 . . CASSLEASSREQYF TGTGCCAGCAGCTTGGAGGCAAGTTCGCGCGAGCAGTACTTC
TRBJ2-7 TRBV27 few . CASSLSGQGIPYEQYF TGTGCCAGCAGTTTATCGGGGCAGGGTATCCCCTACGAGCAGTACTTC
TRBJ2-7 TRBV11-2 . . CASSRPPRGSSYEQYF TGTGCCAGCAGCCGTCCCCCGAGGGGCAGTTCCTACGAGCAGTACTTC
TRBJ2-7 TRBV7-9 few TRBD2 CASSSGSSNEQYF TGTGCCAGCAGTAGCGGGAGCAGCAACGAGCAGTACTTC
TRBJ2-6 TRBV6-2/TRBV6-3 . . CASTTLPGANLAGANVLTF TGTGCCAGCACCACCCTCCCGGGGGCGAACCTAGCTGGGGCCAACGTCCTGACTTTC
TRBJ2-1 TRBV6-1 . TRBD2 CASRDPHLAGRPFF TGTGCCAGCAGAGACCCACACCTAGCGGGACGGCCTTTCTTC
TRBJ2-3 TRBV6-1 few . CASSGGSRTQYF TGTGCCAGCAGTGGCGGGTCAAGGACGCAGTATTTT
TRBJ2-2 TRBV29-1 . TRBD1 CSVGRGSTGELFF TGCAGCGTTGGCAGGGGGTCCACCGGGGAGCTGTTTTTT
TRBJ1-2 TRBV7-2 few TRBD1 CASSQGGPYGYTF TGTGCCAGCAGCCAGGGGGGTCCGTATGGCTACACCTTC
TRBJ2-5 TRBV20-1 . . CSARFGTSETQYF TGCAGTGCTAGATTTGGGACAAGTGAGACCCAGTACTTC
TRBJ1-1 TRBV7-2 few TRBD1 CASSPRQGAPLSEAFF TGTGCCAGCAGCCCGCGACAGGGGGCACCACTCAGTGAAGCTTTCTTT
TRBJ2-7 TRBV10-3 . . CAISGVAYEQYF TGTGCCATCAGTGGCGTGGCTTACGAGCAGTACTTC
TRBJ2-2 TRBV10-3 . TRBD1 CAISAQGDTGELFF TGTGCCATCAGTGCGCAGGGGGACACCGGGGAGCTGTTTTTT
TRBJ2-3 TRBV12-3/TRBV12-4 few TRBD2 CASSTRLAGGGDTQYF TGTGCCAGCAGTACCCGACTAGCGGGGGGGGGAGATACGCAGTATTTT
TRBJ2-1 TRBV21-1 . . CASSKGTGRSNEQFF TGTGCCAGCAGCAAAGGAACGGGACGGAGCAATGAGCAGTTCTTC
TRBJ2-7 TRBV6-2/TRBV6-3 . TRBD2 CASRPSGRMFEQYF TGTGCCAGCAGGCCTAGCGGGAGGATGTTCGAGCAGTACTTC
TRBJ1-3 TRBV20-1 few . CSAREGGSGNTIYF TGCAGTGCTAGAGAGGGGGGTTCAGGAAACACCATATATTTT
TRBJ1-4 TRBV11-2 few . CASSWGISDEKLFF TGTGCCAGCAGCTGGGGAATTTCGGATGAAAAACTGTTTTTT
TRBJ2-3 TRBV27 few . CASRPGMGDTQYF TGTGCCAGCAGACCAGGGATGGGAGATACGCAGTATTTT